A single count supports the clone carrying this TCR beta chain. These data come from a study of PD-L1 blockade in urothelial cancer. As for the study in general: Administration of atezolizumab to patients began around 2014, at 1,200 mg intravenously every 3 weeks. Blood samples had a median of about 150,000 T cells.

Synthetic TCR analog templates were spiked into all PCRs individually. Repertoires were generated with immunoSEQ multiplex PCR, while TCRdb's copy carries only in-frame clones and drops some. Seen here are tens of thousands of clones, about four fifths observed once, and the top ten hold approximately 1.5%. Time point given: peripheral blood 6 weeks after treatment start. Patients had locally advanced or metastatic urothelial carcinoma. CDR1 is SGHTA, CDR2 FQGTGA, per germline. Trimming took 2 bases from V and 6 from J; bases not matched to a gene: 2. The CDR3 covers 13 residues. The sample here was PBMCs, taken around atezolizumab (anti-PD-L1) treatment. The source is a man between 65 and 85 years old with urothelial cancer. The chain combines TRBV7-3 with TRBJ1-2, with 8 bases that match TRBD1. The CDR3 here is CASSLSTGDGYTF. CDR3 nucleotide sequence: TGTGCCAGCAGCTTATCGACAGGGGATGGCTACACCTTC.